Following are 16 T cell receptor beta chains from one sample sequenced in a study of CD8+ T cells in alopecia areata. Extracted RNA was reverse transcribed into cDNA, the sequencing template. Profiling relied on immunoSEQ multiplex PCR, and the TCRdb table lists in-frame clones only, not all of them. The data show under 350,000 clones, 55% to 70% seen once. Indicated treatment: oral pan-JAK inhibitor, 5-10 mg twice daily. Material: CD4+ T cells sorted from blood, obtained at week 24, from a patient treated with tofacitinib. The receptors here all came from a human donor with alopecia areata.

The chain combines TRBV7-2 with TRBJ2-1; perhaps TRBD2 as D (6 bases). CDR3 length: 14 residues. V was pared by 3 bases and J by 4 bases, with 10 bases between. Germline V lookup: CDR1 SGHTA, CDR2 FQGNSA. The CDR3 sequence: CASSLTSGYNEQFF. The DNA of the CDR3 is TGTGCCAGCAGCTTGACAAGCGGGTACAATGAGCAGTTCTTC.

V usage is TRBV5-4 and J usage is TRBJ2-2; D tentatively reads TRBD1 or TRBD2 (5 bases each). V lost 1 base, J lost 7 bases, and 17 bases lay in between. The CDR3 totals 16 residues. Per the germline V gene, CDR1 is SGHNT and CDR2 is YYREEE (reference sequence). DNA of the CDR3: TGTGCCAGCAGCTTGCGGCCTCTGGGGGTGATCGGGGAGCTGTTTTTT. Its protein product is CASSLRPLGVIGELFF.

For the CDR3, the DNA is TGTGCCAGCAGCTCCGTAGGGGGCACTGAAGCTTTCTTT. Amino acids: CASSSVGGTEAFF. The chain joins TRBV7-2 to TRBJ1-1, with D possibly matching TRBD1 (6 bases). The CDR3 runs to 13 residues. Germline lookup yields CDR1 SGHTA and CDR2 FQGNSA. The germline V and J ends were trimmed by 4 bases and 4 bases, with 10 bases remaining between them. The entire variable domain, with the rest obtained from reference TRBV7-2 and TRBJ1-1, is as follows: GAGVSQSPSNKVTEKGKDVELRCDPISGHTALYWYRQSLGQGLEFLIYFQGNSAPDKSGLPSDRFSAERTGGSVSTLTIQRTQQEDSAVYLCASSSVGGTEAFFGQGTRLTVV.

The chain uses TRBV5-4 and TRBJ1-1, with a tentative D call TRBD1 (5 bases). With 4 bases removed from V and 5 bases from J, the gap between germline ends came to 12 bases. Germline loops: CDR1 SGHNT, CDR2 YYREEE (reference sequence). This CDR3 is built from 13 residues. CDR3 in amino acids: CASSVRGKTEAFF. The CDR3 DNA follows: TGTGCCAGCAGCGTACGGGGCAAAACTGAAGCTTTCTTT.

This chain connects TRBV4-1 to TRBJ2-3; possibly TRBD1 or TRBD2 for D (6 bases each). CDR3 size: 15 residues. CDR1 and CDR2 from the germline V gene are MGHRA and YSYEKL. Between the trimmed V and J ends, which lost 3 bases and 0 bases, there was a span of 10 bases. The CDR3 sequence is CASSHPGASTDTQYF. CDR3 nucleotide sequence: TGCGCCAGCAGCCATCCGGGGGCTAGCACAGATACGCAGTATTTT.

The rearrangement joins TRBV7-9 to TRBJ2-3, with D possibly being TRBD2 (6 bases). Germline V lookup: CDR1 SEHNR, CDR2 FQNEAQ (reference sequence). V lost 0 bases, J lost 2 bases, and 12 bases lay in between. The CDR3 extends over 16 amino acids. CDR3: CASSLARDSNTDTQYF. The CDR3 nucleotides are TGTGCCAGCAGCTTAGCACGGGACTCCAACACAGATACGCAGTATTTT.

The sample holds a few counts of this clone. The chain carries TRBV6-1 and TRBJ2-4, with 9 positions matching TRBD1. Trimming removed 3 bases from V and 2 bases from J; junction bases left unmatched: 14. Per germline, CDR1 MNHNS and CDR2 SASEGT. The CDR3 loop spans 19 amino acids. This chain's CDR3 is CASSDLMDRGSHSKNIQYF. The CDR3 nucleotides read TGTGCCAGCAGTGATCTGATGGACAGGGGATCCCATTCCAAAAACATTCAGTACTTC.

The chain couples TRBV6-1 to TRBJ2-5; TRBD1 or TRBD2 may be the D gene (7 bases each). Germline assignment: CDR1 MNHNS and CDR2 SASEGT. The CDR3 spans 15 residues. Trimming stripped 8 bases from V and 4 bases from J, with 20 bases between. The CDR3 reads CASLQGGAKGETQYF. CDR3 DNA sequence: TGTGCCAGCCTCCAGGGGGGGGCGAAGGGAGAGACCCAGTACTTC.

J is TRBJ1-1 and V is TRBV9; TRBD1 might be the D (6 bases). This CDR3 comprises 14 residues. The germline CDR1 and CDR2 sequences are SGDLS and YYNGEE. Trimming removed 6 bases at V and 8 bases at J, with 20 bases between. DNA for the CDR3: TGTGCCAGCACCGCAGGGGCTGGTGATGTGGAAGCTTTCTTT. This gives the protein CASTAGAGDVEAFF.

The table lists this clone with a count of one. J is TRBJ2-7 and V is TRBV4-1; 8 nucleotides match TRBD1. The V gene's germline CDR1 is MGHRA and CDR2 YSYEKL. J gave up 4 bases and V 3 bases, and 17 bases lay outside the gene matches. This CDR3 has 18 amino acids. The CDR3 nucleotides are TGCGCCAGCAGCCACGCCTCTACCCTGTCGGACAGGGAGTACGAGCAGTACTTC. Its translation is CASSHASTLSDREYEQYF.

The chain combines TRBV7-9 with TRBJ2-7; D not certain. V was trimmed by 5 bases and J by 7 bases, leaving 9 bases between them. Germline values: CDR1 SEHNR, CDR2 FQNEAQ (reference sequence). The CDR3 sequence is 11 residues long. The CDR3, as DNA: TGTGCCAGCAGCCCGGGCAGGGAGCAGTACTTC. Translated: CASSPGREQYF.

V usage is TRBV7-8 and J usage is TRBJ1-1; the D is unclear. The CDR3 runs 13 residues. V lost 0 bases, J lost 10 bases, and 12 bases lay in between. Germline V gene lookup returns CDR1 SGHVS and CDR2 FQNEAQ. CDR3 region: CASSLAGLNGAFF. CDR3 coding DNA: TGTGCCAGCAGCTTAGCAGGGCTGAACGGAGCTTTCTTT. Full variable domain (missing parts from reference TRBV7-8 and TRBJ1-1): GAGVSQSPRYKVAKRGQDVALRCDPISGHVSLFWYQQALGQGPEFLTYFQNEAQLDKSGLPSDRFFAERPEGSVSTLKIQRTQQEDSAVYLCASSLAGLNGAFFGQGTRLTVV.

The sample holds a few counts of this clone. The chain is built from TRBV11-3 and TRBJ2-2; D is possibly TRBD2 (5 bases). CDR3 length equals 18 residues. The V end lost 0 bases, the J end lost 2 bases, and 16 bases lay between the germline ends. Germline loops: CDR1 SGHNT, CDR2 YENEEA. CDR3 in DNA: TGTGCCAGCAGCTTAGAGAGGTCCAGTGCGGGTAACACCGGGGAGCTGTTTTTT. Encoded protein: CASSLERSSAGNTGELFF.

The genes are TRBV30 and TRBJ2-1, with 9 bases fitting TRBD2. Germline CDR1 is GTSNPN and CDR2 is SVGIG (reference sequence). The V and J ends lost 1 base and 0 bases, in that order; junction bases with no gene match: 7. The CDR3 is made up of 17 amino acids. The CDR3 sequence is CAWSGSSGGGSYNEQFF. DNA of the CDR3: TGTGCCTGGAGTGGAAGTAGCGGGGGAGGCTCCTACAATGAGCAGTTCTTC. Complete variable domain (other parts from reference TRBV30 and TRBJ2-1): SQTIHQWPATLVQPVGSPLSLECTVEGTSNPNLYWYRQAAGRGLQLLFYSVGIGQISSEVPQNLSASRPQDRQFILSSKKLLLSDSGFYLCAWSGSSGGGSYNEQFFGPGTRLTVL.

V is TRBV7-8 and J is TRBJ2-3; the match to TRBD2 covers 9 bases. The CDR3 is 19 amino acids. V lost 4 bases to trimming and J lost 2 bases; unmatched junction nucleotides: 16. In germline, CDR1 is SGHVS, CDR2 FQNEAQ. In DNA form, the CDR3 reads TGTGCCAGCAGCTCTCATAGCGGGGGCCGCCCCCAACACACAGATACGCAGTATTTT. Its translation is CASSSHSGGRPQHTDTQYF.

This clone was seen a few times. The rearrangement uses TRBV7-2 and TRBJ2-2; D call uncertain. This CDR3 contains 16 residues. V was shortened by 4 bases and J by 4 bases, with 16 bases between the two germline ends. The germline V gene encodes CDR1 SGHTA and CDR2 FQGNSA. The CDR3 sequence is CASSSSALVRTGELFF. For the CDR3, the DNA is TGTGCCAGCAGCTCAAGTGCCCTAGTCCGCACCGGGGAGCTGTTTTTT.